This T cell receptor beta chain was recovered during a study of CD8 T cells in ankylosing spondylitis. Broader study findings: Reports of some motif variants in reactive arthritis synovial fluid and blood predate this one. Reportedly, matched ankylosing spondylitis synovial fluid was significantly enriched for disease-linked clones. It appeared that ankylosing spondylitis blood was characterized by a TCR beta motif of several highly homologous variants.

Library preparation for TCR beta used quantitative 5'-RACE with molecular barcodes. TCRdb re-analysed the 5' RACE reads in MiXCR, keeping a single row per CDR3 protein. There are tens of thousands of distinct CDR3 sequences in the sample; 6.2% occur only once, and around 5.3% lies in the top ten. This clonotype has a count of ten or more. Antigen: not known. The material sequenced was synovial fluid, either unsorted or a sorted T cell fraction (not recorded which). The TCR originated in a male donor with ankylosing spondylitis.

CDR3 nucleotides: TGTGCCAGCAGCCCAGGACCGTCTCGAGAGACCCAGTACTTC. Translated, it gives CASSPGPSRETQYF. This rearrangement joins TRBV5-5 to TRBJ2-5; D is undetermined. Trimming removed 4 bases from V and 4 bases from J, with 14 bases in between. Germline-derived CDR1 and CDR2 are SGHKS and YYEKEE (reference sequence). CDR3 length: 14 residues.